Following are 27 T cell receptor beta chains from one sample sequenced in a study of T cells in Graves' hyperthyroidism and ophthalmopathy. TCR beta CDR3 regions were amplified from RNA transcripts. Researchers ran a first-round RT-PCR on the TCR CDR3 using the HTBI primer set. In TCRdb, the multiplex PCR reads were re-called with MiXCR into one record per CDR3 protein. Among about 760,000 distinct CDR3 sequences listed, 35% were seen once. Sequencing was done on a sample of blood. Receptors originate from a woman aged 40-49 years with Graves' hyperthyroidism.

Only a few counts were recorded for this clonotype. This chain connects TRBV7-2 to TRBJ1-5; D not resolved. There are 16 residues in the CDR3. Germline CDR1 reads SGHTA; CDR2 reads FQGNSA. V dropped 5 bases and J dropped 0 bases, with 14 bases sitting between them. The CDR3 DNA is TGTGCCAGCAGCCAAGACACAGAGAATAGCAATCAGCCCCAGCATTTT. This gives the protein CASSQDTENSNQPQHF.

This clonotype has only a few counts. The rearrangement uses TRBV7-8 and TRBJ1-2; 8 nucleotides agree with TRBD1. Germline CDR1 is SGHVS and CDR2 is FQNEAQ. V was clipped by 1 base and J by 5 bases; unmatched bases: 6. The CDR3 extends over 15 amino acids. The CDR3 spells CASSLELTGDYGYTF. The CDR3 bases are TGTGCCAGCAGCTTAGAATTGACAGGGGATTATGGCTACACCTTC.

In its sample, this clonotype was seen many times. This chain links TRBV12-3 or TRBV12-4 with TRBJ2-2; 9 positions agree with TRBD1. The length of the CDR3 is 16 residues. V gave up 4 bases and J gave up 4 bases; unmatched junction bases: 7. The CDR3 reads CASSSAPGQGTGELFF. CDR3 bases: TGTGCCAGCAGTTCAGCACCGGGACAGGGCACCGGGGAGCTGTTTTTT.

There are a few counts of this clonotype. This chain uses TRBV24-1 with TRBJ2-3; TRBD1 is a possible D gene (6 bases). The CDR3 runs to 15 residues. Germline V gives CDR1 KGHDR, CDR2 SFDVKD. V lost 3 bases and J lost 4, with 13 bases in between. The DNA for the CDR3 is TGTGCCACCAGTGATACGGGACACGACTCAGATACGCAGTATTTT. Translated: CATSDTGHDSDTQYF.

As to this clonotype: The CDR3 carries no conserved terminal phenylalanine or tryptophan, so it likely arises from a read error. The rearrangement links TRBV4-1 to TRBJ1-2; 9 nucleotides line up with TRBD1. This CDR3 spans 15 amino acids. V was pared by 0 bases and J by 8 bases, with 7 bases of the junction left unmatched. CDR1 MGHRA and CDR2 YSYEKL come from the germline V gene. The CDR3 here is CASSQDTGQGRGYTL. CDR3 coding DNA: TGCGCCAGCAGCCAAGACACGGGACAGGGAAGGGGCTACACCCTC.

The chain employs TRBV10-3 and TRBJ1-5; D is undetermined. Germline V lookup: CDR1 ENHRY, CDR2 SYGVKD. Trimming took 3 bases from V and 1 from J, leaving 10 bases between them. The CDR3 consists of 15 residues. In nucleotides, the CDR3 is TGTGCCATCAGTGAATCGGCGCCGAGCAATCAGCCCCAGCATTTT. Translated: CAISESAPSNQPQHF.

This clonotype was observed at least ten times. The V call is TRBV20-1, the J call TRBJ2-7; 9 bases agree with TRBD2. Germline lookup yields CDR1 DFQATT and CDR2 SNEGSKA (reference sequence). After removal of 5 bases from V and 0 bases from J, the junction contained 5 bases not matched to a gene. This CDR3 comprises 14 residues. The DNA for the CDR3 is TGCAGTGCTGAAAGCGGGGGGAGCTCCTACGAGCAGTACTTC. Protein sequence: CSAESGGSSYEQYF.

The V and J genes are TRBV7-2 and TRBJ1-2, with TRBD1 matching over 10 bases. The CDR3 is 17 residues long. V trimming: 1 base; J trimming: 2 bases; junction bases outside the gene matches: 7. From germline, CDR1 is SGHTA and CDR2 FQGNSA. CDR3 sequence: CASSLDWDRGPNYGYTF. DNA for the CDR3: TGTGCCAGCAGCTTAGATTGGGACAGGGGTCCCAACTATGGCTACACCTTC.

As to this clonotype: The conserved phenylalanine or tryptophan is not found at the CDR3 terminus, so this likely reflects a read error. V usage is TRBV7-9 and J usage is TRBJ1-1; no clear D gene. From germline, CDR1 is SEHNR and CDR2 FQNEAQ (reference sequence). This CDR3 is 13 amino acids long. V lost 5 bases and J 3 bases, leaving 10 bases between the germline ends. Here the CDR3 DNA reads TGTGCCAGCAGCCCGCAGCGGGACACTGAAGCTTTCTCT. Its protein product is CASSPQRDTEAFS.

This rearrangement joins TRBV19 to TRBJ1-2, with TRBD1 identical over 8 bases. CDR1 and CDR2 from the germline V gene are LNHDA and SQIVND (reference sequence). CDR3 size: 16 residues. Trimming removed 7 bases from V and 2 bases from J; junction bases left unmatched: 12. In DNA, the CDR3 is TGTGCCAGTAACGCAGGGACAGGCACCATAAACTATGGCTACACCTTC. Protein: CASNAGTGTINYGYTF.

This chain connects TRBV25-1 to TRBJ2-7, with 11 bases matching TRBD2. The CDR3 is made up of 14 amino acids. Germline V gene data show CDR1 as MGHDK and CDR2 as SYGVNS. The V gene end was trimmed by 8 bases and the J gene end by 5 bases; junction bases not matched to a gene: 8. The CDR3 region is CASRRSGRANEQYF. Here the CDR3 DNA reads TGTGCCAGCCGTCGTAGCGGGAGGGCCAACGAGCAGTACTTC.

This clonotype was seen at least ten times. The V gene is TRBV15, the J gene TRBJ2-7, with unresolved D. CDR1 is LNHNV, CDR2 YYDKDF, per germline (reference sequence). This CDR3 contains 20 residues. V lost 3 bases to trimming and J lost 2 bases, with 29 bases between them. The CDR3 nucleotides read TGTGCCACCAGCAGTTATATGGAACCGTCCCGACCGTCCACGACCTACGAGCAGTACTTC. Encoded protein: CATSSYMEPSRPSTTYEQYF.

This chain uses TRBV7-8 with TRBJ2-7; weak D call: TRBD2 (7 bases). Trimming shortened V by 7 bases and J by 3 bases, and 13 bases separated the two germline ends. This CDR3 has 13 amino acids. CDR1 is SGHVS, CDR2 FQNEAQ, per germline. The CDR3 loop is CASMVGGGYEQYF. The CDR3 DNA reads as TGTGCCAGCATGGTAGGGGGGGGCTACGAGCAGTACTTC.

The chain's CDR3 is CASSPSIWTGGRFQPQHF. CDR3 nucleotide sequence: TGTGCCAGCAGTCCCTCGATCTGGACAGGGGGCAGGTTTCAGCCCCAGCATTTT. The chain recombines TRBV28 with TRBJ1-5; 11 positions match TRBD1. This CDR3 has 18 residues. The V and J ends lost 5 bases and 6 bases, in that order; junction bases with no gene match: 15. CDR1 and CDR2 (germline): MDHEN, SYDVKM.

The genes are TRBV29-1 and TRBJ1-1; no firm D call. Germline V gene sequence: CDR1 SQVTM, CDR2 ANQGSEA. CDR3 length: 11 residues. V lost 8 bases, J lost 1 base, and 8 bases lay in between. Written as DNA, the CDR3 is TGCAGCTTAAGGGAGAACACTGAAGCTTTCTTT. Encoded protein: CSLRENTEAFF.

The rearrangement uses TRBV7-9 and TRBJ1-2; D is unresolved. Germline CDR1 SEHNR, CDR2 FQNEAQ (reference sequence). The CDR3 loop spans 14 amino acids. Between the trimmed V and J ends, which lost 2 bases and 8 bases, there was a span of 15 bases. CDR3 residues: CASSLTAREEGYTF. CDR3 sequence (DNA): TGTGCCAGCAGCTTAACGGCGAGGGAGGAAGGCTACACCTTC.

In its sample, this clonotype was seen many times. J is TRBJ1-3 and V is TRBV25-1; 7 bases agree with TRBD1. CDR3 size: 16 residues. V was pared by 1 base and J by 4 bases, with 7 bases of the junction left unmatched. Germline lookup yields CDR1 MGHDK and CDR2 SYGVNS. The CDR3: CASSEWEGAKGNTIYF. DNA of the CDR3: TGTGCCAGCAGTGAATGGGAGGGGGCGAAAGGAAACACCATATATTTT.

This clonotype was counted at least ten times. The J gene is TRBJ2-7, the V gene TRBV29-1; TRBD2 matches 14 bases. Germline lookup yields CDR1 SQVTM and CDR2 ANQGSEA. V dropped 5 bases and J dropped 6; count of bases not matched to a gene: 12. The CDR3 extends over 16 amino acids. Written as DNA, the CDR3 is TGCAGCGTTACGGCTCAAGGGACTAGCGGGGGAGGCGAGCAGTACTTC. It translates to CSVTAQGTSGGGEQYF.

CDR3: CASSSERVSYEQYF. CDR3 DNA sequence: TGTGCCAGCAGTTCAGAGAGGGTTTCCTACGAGCAGTACTTC. The J gene is TRBJ2-7, the V gene TRBV7-8, with D tentatively TRBD2 (5 bases). With 6 bases removed from V and 1 base from J, the gap between germline ends came to 13 bases. The CDR3 is 14 amino acids. Germline values: CDR1 SGHVS, CDR2 FQNEAQ.

This clonotype was seen more than once but under ten times. The rearrangement joins TRBV27 to TRBJ1-1; no clear D. This CDR3 spans 15 amino acids. Deletions cut 0 bases from V and 3 bases from J, with 11 bases between. Germline V gene sequence: CDR1 MNHEY, CDR2 SMNVEV (reference sequence). The CDR3 nucleotides are TGTGCCAGCAGTTTATCAGCCTCGCTGGACACTGAAGCTTTCTTT. It translates to CASSLSASLDTEAFF.

There are a few counts of this clonotype. This chain links TRBV10-3 with TRBJ1-5, with D perhaps TRBD1 (6 bases). Trimming took 10 bases from V and 2 from J, leaving 15 bases between them. Germline V gene lookup returns CDR1 ENHRY and CDR2 SYGVKD. This CDR3 has 14 residues. Here the CDR3 reads CASQGSDRNQPQHF. The CDR3 DNA follows: TGTGCCAGCCAGGGGAGTGATCGCAATCAGCCCCAGCATTTT.

Comments on this clonotype: At one of its ends the junction is not consistent with the germline gene, which may arise from a read error. The chain is built from TRBV7-9 and TRBJ1-2, with 9 bases matching TRBD1. Per the germline V gene, CDR1 is SEHNR and CDR2 is FQNEAQ (reference sequence). The CDR3 covers 18 residues. In DNA, the CDR3 is TGCGCCAGCAGCCAAGAATCTCCGGGGACAGGGTGGGTTCATGGCTACACCTTC. Its protein product is CASSQESPGTGWVHGYTF.

The chain joins TRBV28 to TRBJ1-5; D possibly corresponds to TRBD1 (5 bases). From germline, CDR1 is MDHEN and CDR2 SYDVKM. The CDR3 length is 11 residues. V was shortened by 2 bases and J by 11 bases, with 7 bases between the two germline ends. The CDR3 region has the DNA TGTGCCAGCAGTTTAAGGGGATCCCAGCATTTT. It encodes CASSLRGSQHF. The variable domain in full, completed from reference TRBV28 and TRBJ1-5, reads DVKVTQSSRYLVKRTGEKVFLECVQDMDHENMFWYRQDPGLGLRLIYFSYDVKMKEKGDIPEGYSVSREKKERFSLILESASTNQTSMYLCASSLRGSQHFGDGTRLSIL.

DNA for the CDR3: TGTGCCAGCAGTTACTCTGGATTCTCCTACGAGCAGTACTTC. As protein: CASSYSGFSYEQYF. The chain couples TRBV11-1 to TRBJ2-7; D call uncertain. The CDR3 spans 14 residues. From germline, CDR1 is SGHAT and CDR2 FQDESV (reference sequence). The V end was cut by 6 bases, the J end by 0 bases, with 12 bases between.

This clonotype was picked up many times. The V call is TRBV7-9, the J call TRBJ2-7; D is unresolved. Trimming cost V 1 base and J 2 bases, with 18 bases left between them. Germline V CDR1 and CDR2: SEHNR, FQNEAQ (reference sequence). The length of the CDR3 is 17 residues. CDR3 loop: CASSLGTGPAFAYEQYF. In DNA, the CDR3 is TGTGCCAGCAGCTTAGGAACTGGTCCCGCATTTGCCTACGAGCAGTACTTC.

The count of this clonotype is one. The gene calls are TRBV29-1 and TRBJ2-5, with D possibly matching TRBD1 (6 bases). Germline V gene data show CDR1 as SQVTM and CDR2 as ANQGSEA. Trimming left V 1 base short and J 3 bases short, with 18 bases between. CDR3 size: 16 residues. The CDR3 here is CSVEGVSRTEEETQYF. CDR3 nucleotides: TGCAGCGTTGAAGGGGTCTCGAGGACAGAAGAAGAGACCCAGTACTTC.

There are a few counts of this clonotype. Relative to the germline gene, one junction end is altered; a read error may explain this. The chain joins TRBV7-7 to TRBJ1-5, with D possibly matching TRBD1 (6 bases). Germline lookup yields CDR1 SSHAT and CDR2 FNYEAQ (reference sequence). CDR3 length: 15 amino acids. For the CDR3, the DNA is TGTGCTAGCAGCTTGGGTCAGGGGTGGGAGGAGACCCAGCATTTT. It encodes CASSLGQGWEETQHF.